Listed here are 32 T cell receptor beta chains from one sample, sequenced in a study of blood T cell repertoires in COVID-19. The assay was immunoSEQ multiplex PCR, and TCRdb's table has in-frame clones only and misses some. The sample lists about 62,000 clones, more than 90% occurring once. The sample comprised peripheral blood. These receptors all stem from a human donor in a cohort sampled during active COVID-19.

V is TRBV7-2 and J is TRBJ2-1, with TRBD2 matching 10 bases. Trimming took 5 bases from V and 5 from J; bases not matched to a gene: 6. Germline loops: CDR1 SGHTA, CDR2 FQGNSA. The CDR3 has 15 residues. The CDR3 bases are TGTGCCAGCAGCCCACTAGCGGGATACAACAATGAGCAGTTCTTC. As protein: CASSPLAGYNNEQFF.

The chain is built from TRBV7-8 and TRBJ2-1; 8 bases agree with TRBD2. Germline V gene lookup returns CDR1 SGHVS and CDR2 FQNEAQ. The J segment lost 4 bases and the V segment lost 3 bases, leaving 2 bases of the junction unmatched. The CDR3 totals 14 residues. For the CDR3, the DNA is TGTGCCAGCAGCTTGGCGGGGGGATACAATGAGCAGTTCTTC. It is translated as CASSLAGGYNEQFF.

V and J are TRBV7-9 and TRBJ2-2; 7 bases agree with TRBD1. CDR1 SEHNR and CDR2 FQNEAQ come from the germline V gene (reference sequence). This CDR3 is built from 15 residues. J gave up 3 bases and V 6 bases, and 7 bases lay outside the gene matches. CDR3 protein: CASSPTGTDTGELFF. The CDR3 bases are TGTGCCAGCAGTCCGACAGGGACAGACACCGGGGAGCTGTTTTTT.

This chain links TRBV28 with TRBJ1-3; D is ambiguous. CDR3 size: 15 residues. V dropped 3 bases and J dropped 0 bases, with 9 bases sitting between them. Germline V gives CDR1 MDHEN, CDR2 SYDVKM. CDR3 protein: CASSLRALSGNTIYF. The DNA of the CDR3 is TGTGCCAGCAGTTTGCGAGCACTCTCTGGAAACACCATATATTTT.

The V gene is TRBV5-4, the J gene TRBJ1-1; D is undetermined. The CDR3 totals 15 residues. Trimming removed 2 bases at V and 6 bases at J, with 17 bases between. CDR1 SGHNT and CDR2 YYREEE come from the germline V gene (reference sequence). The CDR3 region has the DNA TGTGCCAGCAGCTTTTATAGGACTCTCGACTCTGAAGCTTTCTTT. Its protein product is CASSFYRTLDSEAFF.

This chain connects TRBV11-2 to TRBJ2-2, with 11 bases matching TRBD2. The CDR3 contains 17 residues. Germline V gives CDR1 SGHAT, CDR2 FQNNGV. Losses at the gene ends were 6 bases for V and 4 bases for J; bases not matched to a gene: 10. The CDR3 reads CASRRLAGPAGTGELFF. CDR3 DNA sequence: TGTGCCAGCAGGCGACTAGCGGGGCCCGCCGGCACCGGGGAGCTGTTTTTT.

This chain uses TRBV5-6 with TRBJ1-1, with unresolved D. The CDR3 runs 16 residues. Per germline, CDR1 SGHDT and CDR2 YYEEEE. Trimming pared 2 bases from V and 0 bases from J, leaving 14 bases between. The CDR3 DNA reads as TGTGCCAGCAGCTTTAATATGAATAGTATGAACACTGAAGCTTTCTTT. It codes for CASSFNMNSMNTEAFF.

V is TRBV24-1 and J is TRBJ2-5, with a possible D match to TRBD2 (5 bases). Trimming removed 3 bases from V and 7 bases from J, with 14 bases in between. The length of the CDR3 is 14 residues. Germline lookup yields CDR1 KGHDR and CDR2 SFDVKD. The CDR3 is CATSDRTEVRTQYF. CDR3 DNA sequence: TGTGCCACCAGTGATCGGACGGAGGTTCGGACCCAGTACTTC.

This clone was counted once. The CDR3 here is CASSYPMGGANEQFF. In DNA, the CDR3 is TGTGCCAGCAGTTATCCCATGGGGGGGGCGAATGAGCAGTTCTTC. The rearrangement uses TRBV6-5 and TRBJ2-1, with a tentative D call TRBD2 (7 bases). Germline CDR1 MNHEY, CDR2 SVGAGI. Trimming pared 3 bases from V and 7 bases from J, leaving 16 bases between. This CDR3 is built from 15 residues.

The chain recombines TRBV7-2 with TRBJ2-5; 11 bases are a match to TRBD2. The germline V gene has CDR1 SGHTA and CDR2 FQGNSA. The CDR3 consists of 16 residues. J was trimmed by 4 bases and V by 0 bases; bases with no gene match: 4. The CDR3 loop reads CASSLASGGVAETQYF. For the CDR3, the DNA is TGTGCCAGCAGCTTAGCTAGCGGGGGGGTCGCAGAGACCCAGTACTTC.

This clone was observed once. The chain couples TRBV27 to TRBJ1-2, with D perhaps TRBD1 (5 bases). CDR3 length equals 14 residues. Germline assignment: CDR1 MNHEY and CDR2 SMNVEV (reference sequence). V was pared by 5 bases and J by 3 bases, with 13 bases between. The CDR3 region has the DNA TGTGCCAGCAGTCCGACAGCAAACCACTATGGCTACACCTTC. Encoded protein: CASSPTANHYGYTF.

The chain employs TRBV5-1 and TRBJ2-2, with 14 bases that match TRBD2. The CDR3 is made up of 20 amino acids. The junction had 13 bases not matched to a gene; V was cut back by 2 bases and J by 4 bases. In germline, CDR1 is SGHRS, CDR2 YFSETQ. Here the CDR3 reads CASSFGPPGLAGAGTGELFF. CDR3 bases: TGCGCCAGCAGCTTTGGCCCTCCGGGACTAGCGGGAGCGGGCACCGGGGAGCTGTTTTTT.

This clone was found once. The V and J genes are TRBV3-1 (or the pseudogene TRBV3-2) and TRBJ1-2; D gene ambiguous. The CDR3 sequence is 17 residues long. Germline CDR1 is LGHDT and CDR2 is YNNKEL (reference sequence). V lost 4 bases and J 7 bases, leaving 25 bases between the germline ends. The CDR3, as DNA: TGTGCCAGCAGCCCTAGACCCCCGGGAGAGAAGTTTTTTGGCTACACCTTC. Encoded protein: CASSPRPPGEKFFGYTF.

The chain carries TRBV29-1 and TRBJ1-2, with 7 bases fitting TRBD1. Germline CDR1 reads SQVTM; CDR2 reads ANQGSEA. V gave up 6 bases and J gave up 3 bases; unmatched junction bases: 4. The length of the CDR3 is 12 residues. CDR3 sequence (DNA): TGCAGCGTGAGACAGGGAGACTATGGCTACACCTTC. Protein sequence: CSVRQGDYGYTF.

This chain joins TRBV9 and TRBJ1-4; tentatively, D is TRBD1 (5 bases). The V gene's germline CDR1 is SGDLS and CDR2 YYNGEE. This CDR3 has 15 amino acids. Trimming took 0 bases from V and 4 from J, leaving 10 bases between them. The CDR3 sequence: CASSVAADINEKLFF. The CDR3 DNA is TGTGCCAGCAGCGTAGCGGCGGACATTAATGAAAAACTGTTTTTT.

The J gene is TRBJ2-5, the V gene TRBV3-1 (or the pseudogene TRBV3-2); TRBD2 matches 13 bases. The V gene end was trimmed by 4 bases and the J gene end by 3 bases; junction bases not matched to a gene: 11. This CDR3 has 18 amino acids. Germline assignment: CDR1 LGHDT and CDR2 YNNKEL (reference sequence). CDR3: CASSPPIRTSGGKETQYF. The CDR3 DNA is TGTGCCAGCAGCCCACCCATCCGGACTAGCGGGGGTAAAGAGACCCAGTACTTC.

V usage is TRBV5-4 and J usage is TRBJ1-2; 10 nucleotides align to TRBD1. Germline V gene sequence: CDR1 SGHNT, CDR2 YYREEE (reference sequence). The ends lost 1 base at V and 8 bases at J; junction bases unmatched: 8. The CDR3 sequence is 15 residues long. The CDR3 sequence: CASSLTGTGVSGYTF. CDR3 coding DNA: TGTGCCAGCAGCTTGACCGGGACAGGGGTTTCCGGCTACACCTTC.

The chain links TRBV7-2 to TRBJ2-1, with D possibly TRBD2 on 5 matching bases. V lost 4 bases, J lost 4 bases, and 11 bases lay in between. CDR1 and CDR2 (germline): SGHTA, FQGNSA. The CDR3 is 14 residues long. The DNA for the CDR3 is TGTGCCAGCAGCTCCCGGGAACTTTACAATGAGCAGTTCTTC. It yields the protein CASSSRELYNEQFF.

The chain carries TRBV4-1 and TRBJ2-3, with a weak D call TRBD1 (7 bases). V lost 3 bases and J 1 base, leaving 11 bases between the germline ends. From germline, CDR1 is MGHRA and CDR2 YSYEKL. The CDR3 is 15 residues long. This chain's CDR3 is CASSHSRGGTDTQYF. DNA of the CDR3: TGCGCCAGCAGCCATTCCAGGGGGGGCACAGATACGCAGTATTTT.

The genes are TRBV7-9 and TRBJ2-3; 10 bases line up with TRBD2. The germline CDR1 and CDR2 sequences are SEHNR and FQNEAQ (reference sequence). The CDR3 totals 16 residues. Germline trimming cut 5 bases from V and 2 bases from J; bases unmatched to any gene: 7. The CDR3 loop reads CASSDPGLAVTDTQYF. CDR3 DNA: TGTGCCAGCAGCGACCCCGGACTAGCGGTCACAGATACGCAGTATTTT.

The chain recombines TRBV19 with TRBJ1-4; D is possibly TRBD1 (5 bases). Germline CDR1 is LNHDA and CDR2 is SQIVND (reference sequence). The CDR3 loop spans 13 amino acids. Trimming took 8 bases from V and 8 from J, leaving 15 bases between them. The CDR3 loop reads CASSDSTFEKLFF. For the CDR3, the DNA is TGTGCCAGTTCTGACAGTACATTCGAAAAACTGTTTTTT.

CDR3 residues: CASSEFRLAGGSEQFF. The CDR3 region has the DNA TGTGCCAGCAGTGAATTCCGACTAGCGGGAGGTAGTGAGCAGTTCTTC. The V gene is TRBV2, the J gene TRBJ2-1; TRBD2 matches at 13 bases. Germline loops: CDR1 SNHLY, CDR2 FYNNEI. The CDR3 length is 16 residues. V lost 2 bases and J lost 9; bases outside the gene matches: 7.

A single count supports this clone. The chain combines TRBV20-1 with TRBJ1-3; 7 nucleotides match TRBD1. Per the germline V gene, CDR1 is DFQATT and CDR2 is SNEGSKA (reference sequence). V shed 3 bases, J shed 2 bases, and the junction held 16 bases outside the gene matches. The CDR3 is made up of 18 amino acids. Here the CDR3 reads CSASPRDSGQPTGNTIYF. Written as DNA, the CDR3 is TGCAGTGCTAGTCCCCGGGACAGTGGACAACCAACTGGAAACACCATATATTTT.

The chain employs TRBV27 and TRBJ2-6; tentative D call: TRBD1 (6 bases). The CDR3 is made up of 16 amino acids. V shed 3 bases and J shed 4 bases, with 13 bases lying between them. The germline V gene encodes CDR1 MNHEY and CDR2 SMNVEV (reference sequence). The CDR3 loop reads CASSFGTSTGANVLTF. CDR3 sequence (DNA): TGTGCCAGCAGTTTCGGGACATCGACAGGGGCCAACGTCCTGACTTTC.

CDR3 nucleotides: TGTGCCACCGCCATCCGTACTAGAAACACCGGGGAGCTGTTTTTT. The encoded protein is CATAIRTRNTGELFF. This chain joins TRBV18 and TRBJ2-2, with D maybe TRBD2 (5 bases). The CDR3 contains 15 residues. V lost 10 bases and J lost 2, with 17 bases in between. Germline CDR1 is KGHSH and CDR2 is LQKENI.

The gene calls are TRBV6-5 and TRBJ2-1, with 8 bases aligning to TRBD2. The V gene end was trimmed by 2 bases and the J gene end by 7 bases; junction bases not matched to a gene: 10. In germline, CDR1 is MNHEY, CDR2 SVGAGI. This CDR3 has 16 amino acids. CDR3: CASSYRWTSSKNEQFF. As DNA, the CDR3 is TGTGCCAGCAGTTACCGGTGGACTAGCAGTAAGAATGAGCAGTTCTTC.

CDR3 sequence (DNA): TGTGCCAGCAGCCCTAAGCGGGAGGGGTCCTACAATGAGCAGTTCTTC. It translates to CASSPKREGSYNEQFF. The rearrangement uses TRBV5-4 and TRBJ2-1; 10 nucleotides align to TRBD2. The V and J ends lost 4 bases and 1 base, in that order; junction bases with no gene match: 5. CDR1 and CDR2 from the germline V gene are SGHNT and YYREEE (reference sequence). The length of the CDR3 is 16 residues.

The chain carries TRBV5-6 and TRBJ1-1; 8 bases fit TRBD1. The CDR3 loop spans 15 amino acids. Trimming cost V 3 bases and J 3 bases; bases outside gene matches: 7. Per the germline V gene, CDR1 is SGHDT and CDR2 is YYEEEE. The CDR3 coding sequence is TGTGCCAGCAGCTCCATGGACAGGGAGGACACTGAAGCTTTCTTT. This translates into CASSSMDREDTEAFF.

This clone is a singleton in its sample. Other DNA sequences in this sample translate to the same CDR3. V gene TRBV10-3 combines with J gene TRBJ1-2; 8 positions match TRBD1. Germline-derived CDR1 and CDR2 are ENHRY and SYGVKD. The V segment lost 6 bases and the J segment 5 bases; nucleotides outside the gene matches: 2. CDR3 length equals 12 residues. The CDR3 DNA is TGTGCCATCAGCGACAGGGGTTATGGCTACACCTTC. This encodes CAISDRGYGYTF.

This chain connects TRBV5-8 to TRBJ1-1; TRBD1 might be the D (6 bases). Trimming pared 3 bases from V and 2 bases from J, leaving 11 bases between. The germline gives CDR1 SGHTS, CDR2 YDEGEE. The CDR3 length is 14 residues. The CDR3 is CASSSRTANTEAFF. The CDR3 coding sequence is TGTGCCAGCAGCTCCAGGACAGCCAACACTGAAGCTTTCTTT.

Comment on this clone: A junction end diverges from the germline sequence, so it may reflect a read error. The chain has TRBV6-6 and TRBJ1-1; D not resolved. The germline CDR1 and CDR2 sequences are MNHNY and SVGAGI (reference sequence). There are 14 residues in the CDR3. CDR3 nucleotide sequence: TGTGTCAGCAGGACGGGGATACCGAACACTGAAGCTTTCTTT. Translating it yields CVSRTGIPNTEAFF.

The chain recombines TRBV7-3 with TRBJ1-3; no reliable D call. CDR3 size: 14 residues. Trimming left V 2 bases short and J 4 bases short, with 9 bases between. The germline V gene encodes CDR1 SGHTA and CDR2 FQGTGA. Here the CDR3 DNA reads TGTGCCAGCAGCTTAGGCACCATGGGAAACACCATATATTTT. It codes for CASSLGTMGNTIYF.